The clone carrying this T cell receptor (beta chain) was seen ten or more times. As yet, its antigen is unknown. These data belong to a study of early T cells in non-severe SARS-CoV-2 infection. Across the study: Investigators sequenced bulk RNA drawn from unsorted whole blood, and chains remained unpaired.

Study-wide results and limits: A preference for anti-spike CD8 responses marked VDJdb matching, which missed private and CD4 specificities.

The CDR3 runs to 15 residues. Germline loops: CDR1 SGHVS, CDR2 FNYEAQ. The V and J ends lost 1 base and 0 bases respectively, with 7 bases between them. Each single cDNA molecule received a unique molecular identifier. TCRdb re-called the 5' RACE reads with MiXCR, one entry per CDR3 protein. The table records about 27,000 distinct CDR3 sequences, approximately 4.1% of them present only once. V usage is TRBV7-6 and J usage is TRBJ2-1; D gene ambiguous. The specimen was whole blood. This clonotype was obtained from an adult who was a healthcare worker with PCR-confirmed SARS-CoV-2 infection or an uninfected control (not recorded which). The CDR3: CASSLGSSSYNEQFF. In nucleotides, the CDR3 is TGTGCCAGCAGCTTAGGGTCTAGCTCCTACAATGAGCAGTTCTTC.